This T cell receptor (beta chain) was identified during a study of shared clonotypes between healthy human individuals. The overall study: CD4 naive and CD4 memory each took three plates per donor, while CD8 naive took two and CD8 memory one. Findings of the study overall: Larger estimated richness was generally seen in naive subsets than in memory subsets. Sequencing depth was expected to affect clonotype sharing among donors.

V was shortened by 5 bases and J by 6 bases, with 7 bases between the two germline ends. Looked up from germline, CDR1 is KGHSH and CDR2 is LQKENI. The length of the CDR3 is 12 residues. Comments on this clone: Antigen unknown.

Measured with immunoSEQ multiplex PCR; TCRdb has only the in-frame clones, and not every one. The sample comprises roughly 1,600,000 clones, roughly 98.5% of which are singletons, and roughly 0.35% rests with the top ten. Naive CD45RA+ and memory CD45RA-negative subsets were split from CD4+ cells. The chain links TRBV18 to TRBJ2-2, with a possible D match to TRBD2 (5 bases). The sequenced sample was naive CD4+ T cells sorted from blood. Subset here: CD45RA+ positively selected. This clonotype was sampled from a young man in good health. CDR3 nucleotides: TGTGCCAGCTCAACGGACTCCGGGGAGCTGTTTTTT. Translating gives CASSTDSGELFF. The full variable domain, completed using reference TRBV18 and TRBJ2-2, is NAGVMQNPRHLVRRRGQEARLRCSPMKGHSHVYWYRQLPEEGLKFMVYLQKENIIDESGMPKERFSAEFPKEGPSILRIQQVVRGDSAAYFCASSTDSGELFFGEGSRLTVL.